The rows below give T cell receptor beta chains drawn from one sample of a study of T cell responses to AZD1222 COVID-19 vaccine. Assay used: immunoSEQ multiplex PCR; TCRdb lists only in-frame clones, some missing. The table lists about 130,000 clones, more than 90% of them singletons. Sequencing used peripheral blood, obtained 28 days after the second AZD1222 dose. Receptors originate from an adult who received the AZD1222 COVID-19 vaccine. CDR3s include the opening cysteine and the closing phenylalanine or tryptophan. The D gene is left open where the match is weak. Only some rows state a clone size, as once, few, many or a class for expanded clones.

V gene	clone size	J gene	D gene	CDR3 DNA	CDR3 protein
TRBV15	-	TRBJ1-1	-	TGTGCCACCAGCAGAGATTTGACGAACACTGAAGCTTTCTTT	CATSRDLTNTEAFF
TRBV9	-	TRBJ1-5	TRBD1	TGTGCCAGCAGCGTAGGGGACAGGAGCAATCAGCCCCAGCATTTT	CASSVGDRSNQPQHF
TRBV2	once	TRBJ2-1	-	TGTGCCAGCAGTCAATTTACCGGGAGACAGACCCCGTGGTTCTTC	CASSQFTGRQTPWFF
TRBV7-2	-	TRBJ1-2	-	TGTGCCAGCAGCTCCCGAGGTGCGGGGGACTATGGCTACACCTTC	CASSSRGAGDYGYTF
TRBV3-1/TRBV3-2	-	TRBJ2-3	-	TGTGCCAGCAGCCAAGGGCAGACACGGCGGATCACAGATACGCAGTATTTT	CASSQGQTRRITDTQYF
TRBV19	-	TRBJ2-3	-	TGTGCCAGTAGGGGGAGCGGGTGGGGTAAGGATACGCAGTATTTT	CASRGSGWGKDTQYF
TRBV10-3	-	TRBJ1-1	TRBD1	TGTGCCATCATCCGACAGGGGGGTGCTGAAGCTTTCTTT	CAIIRQGGAEAFF
TRBV4-1	-	TRBJ1-2	-	TGCGCCAGCAGCCAACCAGCGCGGGGGAGGAATGGCTACACCTTC	CASSQPARGRNGYTF
TRBV13	-	TRBJ2-1	-	TGTGCCAGCAGCCCGGCCTGGGGACTCTCCAATGAGCAGTTCTTC	CASSPAWGLSNEQFF
TRBV18	-	TRBJ2-5	TRBD2	TGTGCCAGCTCACCTTTTACTAGCGGGGGCTCCCAAGAGACCCAGTACTTC	CASSPFTSGGSQETQYF
TRBV3-1/TRBV3-2	-	TRBJ2-2	-	TGTGCCAGCAGCCAAGAGATGGGGGTGAGTCACACCGGGGAGCTGTTTTTT	CASSQEMGVSHTGELFF
TRBV14	-	TRBJ2-5	-	TGTGCCAGCAGCCGCCCCCTGGTGCGTTTATCGGAGACCCAGTACTTC	CASSRPLVRLSETQYF
TRBV30	-	TRBJ2-7	-	TGTGCCTGGAGTGTTAAGTCCTCCTACGAGCAGTACTTC	CAWSVKSSYEQYF
TRBV5-6	-	TRBJ1-6	-	TGTGCCAGCAGCTTGGTGGCTAGTGGTTCACCCCTCCACTTT	CASSLVASGSPLHF
TRBV9	-	TRBJ2-2	TRBD1	TGTGCCAGCAGCGTAGAGGAAGGGACAGGGGGCAGCGGGGAGCTGTTTTTT	CASSVEEGTGGSGELFF
TRBV7-3	-	TRBJ1-5	TRBD1	TGTGCCAGCAGTAAAACAGGGGATCAGCCCCAGCATTTT	CASSKTGDQPQHF
TRBV28	-	TRBJ1-1	-	TGTGCCAGCGGATCTACCGGGAAGAACACTGAAGCTTTCTTT	CASGSTGKNTEAFF